This T cell receptor beta chain was identified in a study of identical twins. Findings and caveats of the study: The conclusions drew on cross-sectional statistical analysis instead of tracking the same donors.

MiXCR, applied by TCRdb to the 5' RACE reads, yields one record per CDR3 protein. The sample consists of about 250,000 distinct CDR3 sequences, about 8.3% of them appearing once. V lost 4 bases, J lost 3 bases, and 18 bases lay in between. The CDR3 runs 16 residues. Germline assignment: CDR1 MDHEN and CDR2 SYDVKM. On this clonotype: Its antigen is currently unknown.

This sample was also put to use in a study of yellow fever vaccine responses in identical twins. As reported in that work: Twins reportedly mounted vaccine T cell responses that seemed partly convergent, partly personalized.

This TCR derives from a woman in her late teens or twenties in good health. The genes are TRBV28 and TRBJ2-5, with D perhaps matching TRBD2 (6 bases). The sequenced material came from CD8+ T cells sorted from blood. The CDR3 protein is CASSSLFVGEEETQYF. The CDR3 nucleotides are TGTGCCAGCAGTTCTCTCTTCGTGGGGGAGGAAGAGACCCAGTACTTC.